These 12 T cell receptor beta chains came from one sample sequenced in a study of human T cells and chemical hapten exposure. Time point defined: patch test 2, 6 weeks after DPC sensitization. Described treatment: therapeutic diphenylcyclopropenone sensitization with weekly scalp DPC. TCRdb re-called the RACE reads through MiXCR, storing one row per CDR3 protein. The sample has about 73,000 distinct CDR3 sequences, 7.5% to 9.5% seen once. The input for sequencing was whole blood, taken in connection with sensitization to the hapten diphenylcyclopropenone (DPC). All receptors derive from a woman aged 45-59 years with alopecia areata. Some clones in this sample may be carry-over from other donors' samples.

This clonotype appeared many times. The chain links TRBV12-3 or TRBV12-4 to TRBJ2-1; TRBD2 matches 10 bases. Losses at the gene ends were 2 bases for V and 8 bases for J; bases not matched to a gene: 6. The CDR3 contains 15 residues. CDR3 in DNA: TGTGCCAGCAGTTTACCCAGCGGGGGGGCCGATGAGCAGTTCTTC. Translation: CASSLPSGGADEQFF.

This clonotype was recorded at least ten times. The V call is TRBV29-1, the J call TRBJ1-5; D is ambiguous. Germline V gives CDR1 SQVTM, CDR2 ANQGSEA. V was pared by 6 bases and J by 0 bases, with 9 bases between. The CDR3 consists of 13 residues. CDR3 residues: CSVAENSNQPQHF. The DNA of the CDR3 is TGCAGCGTCGCAGAAAATAGCAATCAGCCCCAGCATTTT.

This clonotype has only a few counts. The chain carries TRBV3-1 and TRBJ1-1, with TRBD1 matching over 7 bases. The CDR3 is 12 amino acids. Germline-derived CDR1 and CDR2 are LGHDT and YNNKEL (reference sequence). J lost 8 bases, V lost 2 bases, and 2 bases had no gene match. CDR3 sequence reads: CASSQIQGEAFF. CDR3 bases: TGTGCCAGCAGCCAAATACAGGGGGAAGCTTTCTTT.

The chain uses TRBV19 and TRBJ2-7; D is possibly TRBD2 (7 bases). The CDR3 has 14 amino acids. Between the trimmed V and J ends, which lost 3 bases and 4 bases, there was a span of 13 bases. Germline V gene data show CDR1 as LNHDA and CDR2 as SQIVND (reference sequence). CDR3 loop: CASSMSSGTYEQYF. The CDR3 bases are TGTGCCAGTAGTATGAGCAGCGGGACATACGAGCAGTACTTC.

This clonotype came up a few times. The V gene is TRBV12-3 or TRBV12-4, the J gene TRBJ2-3; 13 bases line up with TRBD2. The junction had 6 bases not matched to a gene; V was cut back by 5 bases and J by 4 bases. There are 16 residues in the CDR3. The CDR3 is CASSLGLAGDADTQYF. CDR3 coding DNA: TGTGCCAGCAGTCTAGGACTAGCGGGGGACGCAGATACGCAGTATTTT.

The J gene is TRBJ1-5, the V gene TRBV6-1; the D gene is possibly TRBD1 (5 bases). Trimming removed 8 bases at V and 2 bases at J, with 10 bases between. Germline V CDR1 and CDR2: MNHNS, SASEGT. This CDR3 region has 13 residues. The CDR3 protein is CASCRAGNQPQHF. The CDR3 DNA follows: TGTGCCAGCTGCAGGGCTGGCAATCAGCCCCAGCATTTT.

This clonotype was counted between two and nine times. The chain has TRBV9 and TRBJ1-6; D remains unclear. This CDR3 has 14 residues. The V gene's germline CDR1 is SGDLS and CDR2 YYNGEE. Trimming removed 1 base from V and 9 bases from J, with 11 bases in between. The CDR3 DNA follows: TGTGCCAGCAGCGTAACCTCAGCCGGTTCACCCCTCCACTTT. Encoded protein: CASSVTSAGSPLHF.

This clonotype was seen a few times. The chain recombines TRBV14 with TRBJ2-3; D tentatively reads TRBD1 or TRBD2 (5 bases each). Between the trimmed V and J ends, which lost 0 bases and 1 base, there was a span of 8 bases. This CDR3 comprises 15 residues. CDR1 and CDR2 from the germline V gene are SGHDN and FVKESK. The CDR3, as DNA: TGTGCCAGCAGCCAAGATCTGGGACGCACAGATACGCAGTATTTT. Its protein is CASSQDLGRTDTQYF.

A few counts support this clonotype. The gene calls are TRBV6-2 or TRBV6-3 and TRBJ2-3; 9 nucleotides match TRBD2. With 2 bases clipped from V and 0 bases from J, the junction kept 12 bases outside the gene matches. Looked up from germline, CDR1 is MNHEY and CDR2 is SVGEGT. This CDR3 comprises 19 residues. The CDR3 spells CASSYKAGGPRGSTDTQYF. DNA of the CDR3: TGTGCCAGCAGTTACAAAGCGGGGGGCCCGAGGGGGAGCACAGATACGCAGTATTTT.

This clonotype was counted ten times or more. The gene calls are TRBV28 and TRBJ2-6; tentatively, D is TRBD1 (6 bases). Germline CDR1 is MDHEN and CDR2 is SYDVKM. CDR3 size: 16 residues. The V gene lost 6 bases and the J gene lost 0 bases, with 12 bases spanning the gap. CDR3 DNA: TGTGCCAGCAGCCGAGGACAGCTCTCTGGGGCCAACGTCCTGACTTTC. Its translation: CASSRGQLSGANVLTF.

In its sample, this clonotype was seen a few times. The chain carries TRBV29-1 and TRBJ2-7, with D possibly being TRBD1 (5 bases). This CDR3 contains 13 residues. Per the germline V gene, CDR1 is SQVTM and CDR2 is ANQGSEA. The V end lost 5 bases, the J end lost 0 bases, and 11 bases lay between the germline ends. This CDR3 reads CSVLTESSYEQYF. The CDR3 nucleotides are TGCAGCGTTCTGACAGAGAGCTCCTACGAGCAGTACTTC.

This clonotype was observed many times. This chain uses TRBV12-3 or TRBV12-4 with TRBJ2-3; the match to TRBD2 covers 7 bases. The CDR3 runs to 16 residues. V trimming: 1 base; J trimming: 6 bases; junction bases outside the gene matches: 10. The CDR3 sequence: CASSLEVGLVGDTQYF. In DNA, the CDR3 is TGTGCCAGCAGTTTAGAGGTCGGACTAGTGGGTGATACGCAGTATTTT.